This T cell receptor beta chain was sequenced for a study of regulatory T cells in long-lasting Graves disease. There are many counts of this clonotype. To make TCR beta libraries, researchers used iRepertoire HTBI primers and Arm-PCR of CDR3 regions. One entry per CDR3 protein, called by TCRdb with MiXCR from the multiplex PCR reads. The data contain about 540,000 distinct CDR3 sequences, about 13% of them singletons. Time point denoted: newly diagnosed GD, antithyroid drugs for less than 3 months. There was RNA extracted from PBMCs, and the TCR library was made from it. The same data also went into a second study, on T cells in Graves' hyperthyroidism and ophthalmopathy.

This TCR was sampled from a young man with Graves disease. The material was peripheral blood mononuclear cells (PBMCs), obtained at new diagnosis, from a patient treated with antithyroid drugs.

CDR3 in amino acids: CASSSAQGRRSNYGYTF. CDR3 bases: TGTGCCAGCAGCTCAGCACAGGGCCGAAGATCTAACTATGGCTACACCTTC. The chain links TRBV11-2 to TRBJ1-2; D is possibly TRBD1 (6 bases). V shed 4 bases and J shed 0 bases, with 18 bases lying between them. The CDR3 is 17 residues long. Germline CDR1 and CDR2: SGHAT and FQNNGV.